The sequence of this T cell receptor (beta chain) was determined in a study of Ad26.COV2.S vaccination and SARS-CoV-2 variants. At the level of the study: The COV1001 Ad26.COV2.S trial arm included the donor.

Study-wide points: Spike-specific CD8+ and CD4+ T cell responses reportedly showed substantial breadth after vaccination.

Details on this clone: Its antigen remains unknown.

The sample's treatment: over 15 received Ad26.COV2.S at low or high dose, single or two shots; about 5 received placebo; per-sample allocation not given. The study sampled participants on day 63 after the first vaccine or placebo injection. Vaccination used an Ad26 vector expressing Wuhan-strain SARS-CoV-2 spike. The germline V gene has CDR1 SEHNR and CDR2 FQNEAQ (reference sequence). There are 14 residues in the CDR3. The V gene end was trimmed by 5 bases and the J gene end by 5 bases; junction bases not matched to a gene: 7. TCRdb keeps only in-frame clones here, not all; method: immunoSEQ multiplex PCR. The data show about 410,000 clones, with 75% to 90% seen just once and 3.5% held by the top ten.

The sequences come from peripheral blood, collected in a trial of Ad26.COV2.S vaccine versus placebo. V is TRBV7-9 and J is TRBJ2-7, with TRBD1 matching over 9 bases. The clonotype comes from a person aged 18-60 years who received the Ad26.COV2.S COVID-19 vaccine or a placebo. The CDR3 DNA reads as TGTGCCAGCAGCCCCGGGACAGGGTGGGACGAGCAGTACTTC. Protein sequence: CASSPGTGWDEQYF.